These 20 T cell receptor beta chains were sequenced from one sample in a study of tumor-infiltrating lymphocytes in primary liver carcinoma. RNA isolated from unsorted whole blood supplied the blood RNA, with germline DNA also extracted. Starting from 500 ng of total RNA, TCR beta cDNA was produced with a primer in the constant region. Three nested multiplex PCR rounds, a slightly modified ARM-PCR, produced the libraries for TCR beta. TRBV1-TRBV30 forward and Cbeta reverse primers drove the first two roughly 10-cycle rounds. TCRdb recomputed calls from the multiplex PCR reads with MiXCR, one row per CDR3 protein. In the table there are about 180,000 distinct CDR3 sequences, about 60% of which are singletons. Sequences were obtained from peripheral blood. The receptors were gathered from a man aged 35 to 55 with primary liver carcinoma and hepatitis B virus infection.

This clonotype came up a few times. V is TRBV4-1 and J is TRBJ2-7, with D hard to call. The CDR3 is 13 amino acids. Per germline, CDR1 MGHRA and CDR2 YSYEKL. The V gene lost 0 bases and the J gene lost 4 bases, with 7 bases spanning the gap. The CDR3 here is CASSQEGVYEQYF. The CDR3 coding sequence is TGCGCCAGCAGCCAAGAGGGTGTGTACGAGCAGTACTTC.

Worth noting for this clonotype: At one end, the junction sequence differs from germline, possibly due to a read error. This chain connects TRBV11-1 to TRBJ1-1, with D hard to call. Looked up from germline, CDR1 is SGHAT and CDR2 is FQDESV (reference sequence). This CDR3 has 13 amino acids. The CDR3 DNA is TGTGCCAGCATCTTATTGGACAACACTGAAGCTTTCTTT. Translating it yields CASILLDNTEAFF.

The V and J genes are TRBV5-6 and TRBJ1-4; D not resolved. Germline lookup yields CDR1 SGHDT and CDR2 YYEEEE. V was trimmed by 2 bases and J by 3 bases, leaving 14 bases between them. This CDR3 spans 16 amino acids. The CDR3 protein is CASSFCVGTANEKLFF. The DNA of the CDR3 is TGTGCCAGCAGCTTTTGCGTCGGAACGGCTAATGAAAAACTGTTTTTT.

As regards this clonotype: This may stem from a read error, because a much larger clone lies one nucleotide away. The J gene is TRBJ2-2, the V gene TRBV12-3 or TRBV12-4, with 10 bases lining up with TRBD1. The CDR3 length is 15 residues. After removal of 7 bases from V and 5 bases from J, the junction contained 7 bases not matched to a gene. The CDR3 here is CASNPGTGATGELFF. In nucleotides, the CDR3 is TGTGCCAGCAATCCCGGGACAGGGGCGACCGGGGAGCTGTTTTTT.

A few counts support this clonotype. This may come from a read error, since a much larger clone is one base off. This chain joins TRBV11-2 and TRBJ2-1, with 9 bases matching TRBD1. V shed 0 bases and J 8 bases; nucleotides not matched to a gene: 2. The CDR3 sequence is 14 residues long. The germline V gene has CDR1 SGHAT and CDR2 FQNNGV. CDR3 sequence: CASSLDWDRDEQFF. The CDR3 region has the DNA TGTGCCAGCAGCTTAGACTGGGACAGGGATGAGCAGTTCTTC. Looking up the rest from reference TRBV11-2 and TRBJ2-1 gives the full variable domain: EAGVAQSPRYKIIEKRQSVAFWCNPISGHATLYWYQQILGQGPKLLIQFQNNGVVDDSQLPKDRFSAERLKGVDSTLKIQPAKLEDSAVYLCASSLDWDRDEQFFGPGTRLTVL.

This chain uses TRBV6-1 with TRBJ2-1; the match to TRBD2 covers 7 bases. The CDR3 covers 17 residues. The V gene end was trimmed by 8 bases and the J gene end by 10 bases; junction bases not matched to a gene: 23. In germline, CDR1 is MNHNS, CDR2 SASEGT. CDR3 sequence (DNA): TGTGCCAGCCGTGCTTCCTTGGGGTCTAGCGGTTCAGGGGAGCAGTTCTTC. Encoded protein: CASRASLGSSGSGEQFF.

This clonotype was observed once. As the CDR3 is not closed by the conserved phenylalanine or tryptophan, this likely results from a read error. The DNA is omitted, as the CDR3 cannot be located on it reliably, and the CDR3 follows TCRdb's listing. The gene calls are TRBV29-1 and TRBJ2-2. The CDR3 comprises 15 residues, both ends counted. The V gene's germline CDR1 is SQVTM and CDR2 ANQGSEA. CDR3 in amino acids: CSVEDAAVAPGELLL.

On this clonotype: A much larger clone differs from this one at a single base, so this may be a read error. Since the CDR3 does not end with the conserved phenylalanine or tryptophan, this likely comes from a read error. The genes are TRBV11-2 and TRBJ1-1, with 7 positions matching TRBD1. The CDR3 runs 15 residues. The germline V gene encodes CDR1 SGHAT and CDR2 FQNNGV. V dropped 5 bases and J dropped 5; count of bases not matched to a gene: 11. CDR3 DNA: TGTGCCAGCAGCCCACTGGGGCAGGGGGATACTGAAGCTTTCGTT. This translates into CASSPLGQGDTEAFV.

The rearrangement uses TRBV29-1 and TRBJ1-1, with a tentative D call TRBD1 (6 bases). V was shortened by 6 bases and J by 6 bases, with 17 bases between the two germline ends. Germline CDR1 is SQVTM and CDR2 is ANQGSEA. This CDR3 has 13 amino acids. The CDR3 is CSVNREMKAEAFF. The CDR3 DNA follows: TGCAGCGTGAACAGGGAAATGAAGGCTGAAGCTTTCTTT.

Turning to this clonotype: At one boundary the junction diverges from the germline segment, which might be a read error. This chain joins TRBV11-1 and TRBJ2-1, with D possibly matching TRBD2 (6 bases). Germline CDR1 is SGHAT and CDR2 is FQDESV (reference sequence). The CDR3 consists of 16 residues. The CDR3 reads CASSLTRAGYYNEQLF. The CDR3 coding sequence is TGTGCCAGCAGCTTAACCAGAGCGGGTTATTATAATGAGCAGCTCTTC.

This clonotype was detected ten times or more. The chain joins TRBV11-2 to TRBJ2-1, with D unresolved. Germline V CDR1 and CDR2: SGHAT, FQNNGV. The CDR3 runs to 15 residues. V was trimmed by 5 bases and J by 7 bases, leaving 18 bases between them. CDR3 amino acids: CASSNRVALGNEQFF. In DNA, the CDR3 is TGTGCCAGCAGCAACCGCGTGGCGCTAGGGAATGAGCAGTTCTTC.

This clonotype has just a few counts. J is TRBJ2-7 and V is TRBV5-1; D possibly matches TRBD1 or TRBD2 (5 bases each). CDR1 is SGHRS and CDR2 is YFSETQ in the germline V gene. Trimming removed 5 bases at V and 6 bases at J, with 21 bases between. CDR3 length: 15 amino acids. The CDR3 region is CASSPEFGEGAEQYF. The CDR3 nucleotides read TGCGCCAGCAGTCCGGAGTTCGGGGAAGGGGCCGAGCAGTACTTC.

This clonotype showed up many times. The genes are TRBV11-2 and TRBJ2-7; TRBD1 matches 9 bases. The ends lost 4 bases at V and 5 bases at J; junction bases unmatched: 9. The V gene's germline CDR1 is SGHAT and CDR2 FQNNGV. The CDR3 covers 15 residues. CDR3 amino acids: CASSWKQGALNEQYF. The CDR3 nucleotides are TGTGCCAGCAGCTGGAAACAGGGGGCGTTGAACGAGCAGTACTTC.

Note on this clonotype: The junction departs from the called germline gene at one end, perhaps through a read error. The V and J genes are TRBV11-2 and TRBJ2-1; no reliable D call. CDR3 length: 16 amino acids. Germline V gene sequence: CDR1 SGHAT, CDR2 FQNNGV. The CDR3 spells CASSLDIGIVMGEQFF. DNA of the CDR3: TGCGCCAGCAGCTTGGATATCGGAATAGTCATGGGTGAACAGTTCTTC.

V usage is TRBV28 and J usage is TRBJ1-5; D is ambiguous. Germline values: CDR1 MDHEN, CDR2 SYDVKM. This CDR3 has 16 residues. V was shortened by 1 base and J by 4 bases, with 14 bases between the two germline ends. CDR3 residues: CASSLYPQSGNQPQHF. In DNA form, the CDR3 reads TGTGCCAGCAGTTTATACCCCCAGTCGGGGAATCAGCCCCAGCATTTT.

On this clonotype itself: The junction differs from germline at one of its ends, possibly a read error. This chain joins TRBV11-2 and TRBJ2-5; D remains ambiguous. The CDR3 is 12 amino acids. Germline CDR1 SGHAT, CDR2 FQNNGV. CDR3 protein: CASSLTMETQYF. The CDR3 DNA reads TGTGCCAGCAGCTTAACTATGGAGACACAGTACTTC.

V is TRBV5-1 and J is TRBJ2-1, with D possibly matching TRBD2 (5 bases). Per germline, CDR1 SGHRS and CDR2 YFSETQ. The CDR3 runs 17 residues. Between the trimmed V and J ends, which lost 4 bases and 3 bases, there was a span of 20 bases. The CDR3 DNA follows: TGCGCCAGCAGCCCGACCGTACGAGCGGTTTACTACAATGAGCAGTTCTTC. Its translation is CASSPTVRAVYYNEQFF.

This clonotype was picked up a small number of times. The chain has TRBV7-9 and TRBJ1-2, with D perhaps TRBD1 (5 bases). The germline gives CDR1 SEHNR, CDR2 FQNEAQ (reference sequence). V gave up 5 bases and J gave up 3 bases, with 7 bases separating them. CDR3 length: 12 amino acids. CDR3 DNA: TGTGCCAGCAGCCAGGGAGACTATGGCTACACCTTC. Protein sequence: CASSQGDYGYTF.

In this sample, this clonotype turned up a few times. V is TRBV5-4 and J is TRBJ2-2, with D possibly called TRBD1 or TRBD2 (5 bases each). This CDR3 is 17 amino acids long. V lost 4 bases and J lost 3, with 19 bases in between. In germline, CDR1 is SGHNT, CDR2 YYREEE (reference sequence). As DNA, the CDR3 is TGTGCCAGCAGCCGAGGGACGGACGATCCGTACACCGGGGAGCTGTTTTTT. It translates to CASSRGTDDPYTGELFF.

This clonotype was seen more than once but under ten times. The chain uses TRBV12-3 or TRBV12-4 and TRBJ2-3, with 7 bases aligning to TRBD1. The CDR3 is 12 amino acids. Trimming removed 6 bases from V and 9 bases from J; junction bases left unmatched: 6. CDR3 coding DNA: TGTGCCAGCAGGAGGGACAGCCTCACGCAGTATTTT. It codes for CASRRDSLTQYF.